The 21 T cell receptor beta chains reported below all come from one sample, sequenced in a study of shared clonotypes between healthy human individuals. Naive CD8 cells lacked CD45RO, underwent positive selection for CCR7 and left out terminally differentiated effector memory CD45RA+ cells. The assay was immunoSEQ multiplex PCR, and TCRdb's table has in-frame clones only and misses some. The sample includes 560,000 or so clones, roughly 95% of them seen just once. Sequencing input: naive CD8+ T cells sorted from blood. All receptors derive from a woman aged 30 to 39 in good health.

The chain has TRBV7-9 and TRBJ2-5, with 10 bases lining up with TRBD2. The last part of the DNA fits TRBJ2-7 better; the J call may be wrong. Germline assignment: CDR1 SEHNR and CDR2 FQNEAQ (reference sequence). This CDR3 spans 14 amino acids. The CDR3 protein is CASSNGLAVYEQYF. The CDR3 coding sequence is TGTGCCAGCAGCAACGGACTAGCGGTCTACGAGCAGTACTTC.

The chain employs TRBV28 and TRBJ2-3, with 7 nucleotides matching TRBD2. The CDR3 length is 16 residues. Germline CDR1 is MDHEN and CDR2 is SYDVKM. V dropped 11 bases and J dropped 0; count of bases not matched to a gene: 14. CDR3 nucleotide sequence: TGTGCCGTTGGGACTATAGATCCTACTAGCACAGATACGCAGTATTTT. Its protein product is CAVGTIDPTSTDTQYF. Using reference TRBV28 and TRBJ2-3 for the parts outside the CDR3, the full variable domain is DVKVTQSSRYLVKRTGEKVFLECVQDMDHENMFWYRQDPGLGLRLIYFSYDVKMKEKGDIPEGYSVSREKKERFSLILESASTNQTSMYLCAVGTIDPTSTDTQYFGPGTRLTVL.

The genes are TRBV7-9 and TRBJ1-1; the D is unclear. Germline assignment: CDR1 SEHNR and CDR2 FQNEAQ (reference sequence). Trimming removed 11 bases at V and 1 base at J, with 17 bases between. The CDR3 runs to 14 residues. CDR3 bases: TGTGCCGGTTCCACGGCAGTCTCGAACACTGAAGCTTTCTTT. Amino acid sequence: CAGSTAVSNTEAFF.

This clone was detected only once. Other DNA sequences from this sample encode an identical CDR3 as well. DNA for the CDR3: TGTGCCAGCAGCTTAGGCTCCCTGGGGGAGCAGTACTTC. Encoded protein: CASSLGSLGEQYF. This chain connects TRBV5-6 to TRBJ2-7; D gene ambiguous. CDR1 and CDR2 from the germline V gene are SGHDT and YYEEEE. This CDR3 comprises 13 residues. V shed 2 bases and J shed 7 bases, with 13 bases lying between them. The complete variable domain, with remaining parts taken from reference TRBV5-6 and TRBJ2-7, reads DAGVTQSPTHLIKTRGQQVTLRCSPKSGHDTVSWYQQALGQGPQFIFQYYEEEERQRGNFPDRFSGHQFPNYSSELNVNALLLGDSALYLCASSLGSLGEQYFGPGTRLTVT.

The gene calls are TRBV13 and TRBJ2-1; D might be TRBD1 (6 bases). The CDR3 totals 15 residues. Germline V gene lookup returns CDR1 PRHDT and CDR2 FYEKMQ (reference sequence). Trimming removed 0 bases at V and 3 bases at J, with 9 bases between. In nucleotides, the CDR3 is TGTGCCAGCAGCTTAGGACAGGGAGACTACAATGAGCAGTTCTTC. Encoded protein: CASSLGQGDYNEQFF.

V is TRBV30 and J is TRBJ1-6; no firm D call. CDR1 GTSNPN and CDR2 SVGIG come from the germline V gene (reference sequence). This CDR3 is built from 15 residues. Trimming left V 4 bases short and J 10 bases short, with 20 bases between. CDR3 in amino acids: CAWTEREWVLSPLHF. The CDR3 DNA sequence: TGTGCCTGGACGGAGAGAGAGTGGGTTCTCTCACCCCTCCACTTT.

A note on this clone: The sample contains more than one DNA sequence encoding this CDR3. This rearrangement joins TRBV25-1 to TRBJ2-2; the D is unclear. Germline V lookup: CDR1 MGHDK, CDR2 SYGVNS. Trimming took off 4 bases at V and 7 bases at J, with 4 bases between the two ends. The CDR3 is made up of 11 amino acids. The CDR3 protein is CASSVGGELFF. The CDR3 DNA reads TGTGCCAGCAGTGTTGGCGGGGAGCTGTTTTTT.

This clone was found once. Other DNA sequences of this sample code for an identical CDR3. The chain is built from TRBV29-1 and TRBJ1-1; a possible D gene is TRBD1 (5 bases). Trimming left V 6 bases short and J 1 base short, with 9 bases between. CDR1 is SQVTM, CDR2 ANQGSEA, per germline. The CDR3 covers 12 residues. CDR3 amino acids: CSVDTGNTEAFF. The CDR3, as DNA: TGCAGCGTAGATACAGGGAACACTGAAGCTTTCTTT. The full variable domain, completed using reference TRBV29-1 and TRBJ1-1, is SAVISQKPSRDICQRGTSLTIQCQVDSQVTMMFWYRQQPGQSLTLIATANQGSEATYESGFVIDKFPISRPNLTFSTLTVSNMSPEDSSIYLCSVDTGNTEAFFGQGTRLTVV.

This clone was observed a single time. CDR3 protein: CASRSLTGQALYGYTF. The CDR3 nucleotides are TGTGCCAGCAGATCCTTAACGGGACAGGCTCTCTATGGCTACACCTTC. The chain recombines TRBV27 with TRBJ1-2, with 8 bases aligning to TRBD1. Germline-derived CDR1 and CDR2 are MNHEY and SMNVEV (reference sequence). V lost 6 bases to trimming and J lost 4 bases; unmatched junction nucleotides: 13. The CDR3 is 16 amino acids.

The rearrangement links TRBV5-8 to TRBJ2-1; D is uncertain. V was shortened by 4 bases and J by 10 bases, with 12 bases between the two germline ends. Germline V gene data show CDR1 as SGHTS and CDR2 as YDEGEE. The length of the CDR3 is 12 residues. The CDR3 loop reads CASSLIVGEQFF. The CDR3 DNA reads as TGTGCCAGCAGCCTCATCGTGGGGGAGCAGTTCTTC.

The chain links TRBV19 to TRBJ2-5; either TRBD1 or TRBD2 may supply D (5 bases each). Trimming stripped 5 bases from V and 4 bases from J, with 26 bases between. Germline values: CDR1 LNHDA, CDR2 SQIVND (reference sequence). The CDR3 has 18 residues. CDR3 sequence (DNA): TGTGCCAGTAGTGTCCCGGGGCTCGGCTCTCCTTTCGGAGAGACCCAGTACTTC. This sequence encodes CASSVPGLGSPFGETQYF.

This clone was picked up one time. The V call is TRBV2, the J call TRBJ2-3; 10 bases fit TRBD2. CDR3 size: 16 residues. The V gene end was trimmed by 1 base and the J gene end by 0 bases; junction bases not matched to a gene: 1. Germline V CDR1 and CDR2: SNHLY, FYNNEI. CDR3 sequence (DNA): TGTGCCAGCAGTGAAGGGACTAGCGGAAGCACAGATACGCAGTATTTT. Residues: CASSEGTSGSTDTQYF.

The rearrangement joins TRBV28 to TRBJ2-1; D remains ambiguous. The CDR3 length is 13 residues. The ends were cut back, 3 bases at V and 6 bases at J, with 9 bases in the middle. Germline V CDR1 and CDR2: MDHEN, SYDVKM. This chain's CDR3 is CASSFRLINEQFF. DNA for the CDR3: TGTGCCAGCAGTTTTAGGCTGATCAATGAGCAGTTCTTC.

The rearrangement links TRBV19 to TRBJ1-5; D gene ambiguous. Trimming stripped 5 bases from V and 6 bases from J, with 11 bases between. CDR1 LNHDA and CDR2 SQIVND come from the germline V gene (reference sequence). The CDR3 is 13 amino acids. DNA of the CDR3: TGTGCCAGTAGTTATTCGGGGTTTCAGCCCCAGCATTTT. It yields the protein CASSYSGFQPQHF.

V gene TRBV19 combines with J gene TRBJ1-1; D possibly corresponds to TRBD1 (5 bases). Per germline, CDR1 LNHDA and CDR2 SQIVND (reference sequence). V shed 6 bases and J shed 1 base, with 12 bases lying between them. This CDR3 comprises 14 residues. This chain's CDR3 is CASRMGDGNTEAFF. The CDR3 coding sequence is TGTGCCAGTAGGATGGGGGACGGGAACACTGAAGCTTTCTTT.

The chain has TRBV30 and TRBJ2-5; 9 bases match TRBD2. The DNA end is a closer match to TRBJ2-7, so the J assignment may be wrong. This CDR3 contains 13 residues. The germline CDR1 and CDR2 sequences are GTSNPN and SVGIG (reference sequence). CDR3 region: CAWSSGLAYEQYF. Here the CDR3 DNA reads TGTGCCTGGAGTTCAGGACTAGCGTACGAGCAGTACTTC.

The chain carries TRBV27 and TRBJ2-7, with 10 bases matching TRBD2. The junction had 7 bases not matched to a gene; V was cut back by 5 bases and J by 3 bases. Germline V gives CDR1 MNHEY, CDR2 SMNVEV (reference sequence). The length of the CDR3 is 15 residues. CDR3 in amino acids: CASSITGTSVYEQYF. The CDR3 DNA reads TGTGCCAGCAGTATAACCGGGACTAGCGTCTACGAGCAGTACTTC.

The gene calls are TRBV13 and TRBJ2-7; the match to TRBD1 covers 7 bases. The trim removed 5 bases at V and 3 bases at J, leaving 7 bases unmatched. Looked up from germline, CDR1 is PRHDT and CDR2 is FYEKMQ (reference sequence). The CDR3 length is 14 residues. The CDR3 spells CASSQDRTLYEQYF. DNA of the CDR3: TGTGCCAGCAGCCAGGACAGGACCCTCTACGAGCAGTACTTC.

The chain joins TRBV30 to TRBJ2-3; TRBD2 matches at 9 bases. This CDR3 spans 15 amino acids. Trimming at V came to 2 bases and at J to 6 bases, leaving 9 bases not matched to a gene. Germline CDR1 GTSNPN, CDR2 SVGIG (reference sequence). CDR3 sequence reads: CAWSSGLSGSDTQYF. The CDR3 DNA follows: TGTGCCTGGAGTTCCGGCCTTAGCGGGAGTGATACGCAGTATTTT.

This clone was seen just once. The V gene is TRBV4-1, the J gene TRBJ2-1; D is possibly TRBD1 or TRBD2 (6 bases each). Between the trimmed V and J ends, which lost 4 bases and 9 bases, there was a span of 25 bases. The CDR3 totals 17 residues. CDR1 is MGHRA and CDR2 is YSYEKL in the germline V gene. The DNA of the CDR3 is TGCGCCAGCAGCCTTCGCACTGGTGGGCGCGGAGGGGGTGAGCAGTTCTTC. It specifies CASSLRTGGRGGGEQFF.

The chain's CDR3 is CASSGSNTNTGELFF. CDR3 nucleotides: TGTGCCAGCAGCGGCTCCAACACGAACACCGGGGAGCTGTTTTTT. This chain joins TRBV27 and TRBJ2-2; D remains ambiguous. The CDR3 is made up of 15 amino acids. The V end lost 6 bases, the J end lost 0 bases, and 11 bases lay between the germline ends. Germline values: CDR1 MNHEY, CDR2 SMNVEV (reference sequence).